Here is one T cell receptor beta chain with its context. This sample is part of a study of blood T cell repertoires in COVID-19. The overall study: Samples of COVID-19 (acute and convalescent) were obtained from the United States, Italy and Spain. From T cells, B-cell-depleted T cells, or PBMCs came the material, which was cDNA or gDNA.

This CDR3 region has 13 residues. The germline CDR1 and CDR2 sequences are MNHEY and SVGEGT. The V end was cut by 5 bases, the J end by 7 bases, with 11 bases between. In the authors' methods: Nucleated cell number was recorded as an estimate derived from reference gene primer amplification. Assay used: immunoSEQ multiplex PCR; TCRdb lists only in-frame clones, some missing. Clone size and V and J calls were adopted from that table, with D and trimming inferred from the DNA. The sample holds about 170,000 clones; approximately 88% are singletons and the top ten take approximately 14%. This rearrangement joins TRBV6-2 or TRBV6-3 to TRBJ2-2; D is uncertain. The material sequenced was peripheral blood. This clonotype originated in a man between 18 and 29 years old with active or convalescent COVID-19. CDR3 amino acids: CASSPWQNGELFF. DNA for the CDR3: TGTGCCAGCAGTCCCTGGCAGAACGGGGAGCTGTTTTTT.